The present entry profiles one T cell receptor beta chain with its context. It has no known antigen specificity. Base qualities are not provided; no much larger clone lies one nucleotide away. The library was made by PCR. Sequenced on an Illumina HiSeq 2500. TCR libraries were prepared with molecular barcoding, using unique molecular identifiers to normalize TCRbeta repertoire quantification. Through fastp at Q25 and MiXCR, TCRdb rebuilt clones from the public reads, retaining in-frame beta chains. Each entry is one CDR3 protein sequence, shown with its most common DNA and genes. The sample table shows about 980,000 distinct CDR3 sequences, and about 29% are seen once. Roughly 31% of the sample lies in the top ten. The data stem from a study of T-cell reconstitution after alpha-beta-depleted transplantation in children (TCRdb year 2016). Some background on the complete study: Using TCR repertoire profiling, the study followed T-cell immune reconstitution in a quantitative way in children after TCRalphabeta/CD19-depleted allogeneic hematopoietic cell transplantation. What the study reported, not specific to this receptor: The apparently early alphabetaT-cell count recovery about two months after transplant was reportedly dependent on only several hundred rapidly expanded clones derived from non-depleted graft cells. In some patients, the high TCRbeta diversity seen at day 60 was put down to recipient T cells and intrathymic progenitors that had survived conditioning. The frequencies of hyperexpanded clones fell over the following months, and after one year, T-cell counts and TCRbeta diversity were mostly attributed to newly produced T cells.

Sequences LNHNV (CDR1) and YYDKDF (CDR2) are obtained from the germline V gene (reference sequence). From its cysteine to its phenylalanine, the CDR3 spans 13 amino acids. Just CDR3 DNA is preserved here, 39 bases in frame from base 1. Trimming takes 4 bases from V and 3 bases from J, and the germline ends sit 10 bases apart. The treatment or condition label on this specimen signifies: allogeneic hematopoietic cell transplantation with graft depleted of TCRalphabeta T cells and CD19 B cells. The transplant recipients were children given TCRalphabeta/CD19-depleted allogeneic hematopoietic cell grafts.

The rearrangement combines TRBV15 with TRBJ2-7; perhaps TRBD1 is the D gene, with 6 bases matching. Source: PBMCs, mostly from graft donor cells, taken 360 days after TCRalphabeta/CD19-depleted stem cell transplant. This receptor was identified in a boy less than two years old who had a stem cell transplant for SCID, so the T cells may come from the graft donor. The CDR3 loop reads CATSNGQFYEQYF. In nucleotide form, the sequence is TGTGCCACCAGCAATGGACAGTTCTACGAGCAGTACTTC.